This passage covers 11 T cell receptor beta chains from one sample sequenced in a study of glioma-infiltrating T cells after dendritic cell vaccination. As to time point: after dendritic cell vaccination, including at tumor progression/relapse. Assay used: immunoSEQ multiplex PCR; TCRdb lists only in-frame clones, some missing. The table shows more than 95,000 clones, with 80% occurring only once. Material: blood, obtained after dendritic cell vaccination. These receptors were obtained from a human donor with glioblastoma.

The genes are TRBV10-2 and TRBJ2-1; D perhaps matches TRBD2 (5 bases). The V end lost 4 bases, the J end lost 9 bases, and 13 bases lay between the germline ends. This CDR3 region has 13 residues. CDR1 is WSHSY and CDR2 is SAAADI in the germline V gene. Here the CDR3 reads CASSVSSPPEQFF. CDR3 coding DNA: TGCGCCAGCAGTGTCTCTAGCCCCCCTGAGCAGTTCTTC.

The V gene is TRBV7-3, the J gene TRBJ2-7, with TRBD1 identical over 8 bases. This CDR3 contains 14 residues. The ends lost 2 bases at V and 7 bases at J; junction bases unmatched: 7. Germline V gene sequence: CDR1 SGHTA, CDR2 FQGTGA. The CDR3 spells CASSLDQGAREQYF. In DNA, the CDR3 is TGTGCCAGCAGCTTAGACCAGGGGGCGCGAGAGCAGTACTTC.

Only one count was recorded for this clone. The V call is TRBV10-2, the J call TRBJ2-7; tentatively, D is TRBD2 (5 bases). The germline CDR1 and CDR2 sequences are WSHSY and SAAADI. The CDR3 loop spans 13 amino acids. The germline V and J ends were trimmed by 6 bases and 2 bases, with 11 bases remaining between them. CDR3 loop: CASREVLAYEQYF. The CDR3 nucleotides read TGCGCCAGCAGGGAGGTTTTAGCCTACGAGCAGTACTTC.

In this sample, this clone turned up once. This chain links TRBV18 with TRBJ1-2; 7 bases are a match to TRBD1. J gave up 5 bases and V 4 bases, and 4 bases lay outside the gene matches. The CDR3 consists of 13 residues. Looked up from germline, CDR1 is KGHSH and CDR2 is LQKENI. The CDR3 loop reads CASSQGGDYGYTF. The DNA of the CDR3 is TGTGCCAGCTCACAAGGGGGCGATTATGGCTACACCTTC.

This clone was seen only a few times. The CDR3 spells CASSLSGTTSFLFEQYF. The CDR3 bases are TGTGCCAGCAGCTTATCCGGGACTACTTCATTCTTGTTTGAGCAGTACTTC. The chain is built from TRBV13 and TRBJ2-7; 7 nucleotides align to TRBD2. The trim removed 2 bases at V and 7 bases at J, leaving 17 bases unmatched. This CDR3 is built from 17 residues. From germline, CDR1 is PRHDT and CDR2 FYEKMQ (reference sequence). Full variable domain (missing parts from reference TRBV13 and TRBJ2-7): AAGVIQSPRHLIKEKRETATLKCYPIPRHDTVYWYQQGPGQDPQFLISFYEKMQSDKGSIPDRFSAQQFSDYHSELNMSSLELGDSALYFCASSLSGTTSFLFEQYFGPGTRLTVT.

The chain uses TRBV5-4 and TRBJ1-1; possibly TRBD1 for D (5 bases). Germline lookup yields CDR1 SGHNT and CDR2 YYREEE (reference sequence). With 2 bases removed from V and 4 bases from J, the gap between germline ends came to 18 bases. The CDR3 is made up of 16 amino acids. CDR3 DNA: TGTGCCAGCAGCTTCGGTCAGGGAAAGGGGATCACTGAAGCTTTCTTT. This codes for CASSFGQGKGITEAFF.

The chain has TRBV11-2 and TRBJ2-3, with 7 bases aligning to TRBD1. V was clipped by 3 bases and J by 6 bases; unmatched bases: 3. The CDR3 consists of 13 residues. The germline V gene encodes CDR1 SGHAT and CDR2 FQNNGV. Here the CDR3 reads CASSFTGADTQYF. CDR3 bases: TGTGCCAGCAGCTTTACAGGGGCCGATACGCAGTATTTT.

The V call is TRBV18, the J call TRBJ2-5; 7 nucleotides line up with TRBD2. The CDR3 totals 16 residues. The ends lost 3 bases at V and 1 base at J; junction bases unmatched: 8. Germline-derived CDR1 and CDR2 are KGHSH and LQKENI. The CDR3 sequence: CASSPPAGWVQETQYF. For the CDR3, the DNA is TGTGCCAGCTCACCCCCAGCGGGATGGGTCCAAGAGACCCAGTACTTC.

Only one count was recorded for this clone. V usage is TRBV5-1 and J usage is TRBJ2-1, with TRBD2 matching over 16 bases. Germline V CDR1 and CDR2: SGHRS, YFSETQ. V shed 4 bases, J shed 7 bases, and the junction held 14 bases outside the gene matches. CDR3 size: 19 residues. As DNA, the CDR3 is TGCGCCAGCAGCCTCATCAAAGGGACTAGCGGGGGGGTAGTGAATGAGCAGTTCTTC. Its translation is CASSLIKGTSGGVVNEQFF.

This chain connects TRBV5-6 to TRBJ1-2; maybe TRBD1 (5 bases). The length of the CDR3 is 16 residues. Deletions cut 1 base from V and 4 bases from J, with 17 bases between. Germline V gene lookup returns CDR1 SGHDT and CDR2 YYEEEE. The CDR3 loop is CASSLYTVDSSYGYTF. CDR3 DNA sequence: TGTGCCAGCAGCTTGTACACGGTAGACAGCTCCTATGGCTACACCTTC.

This sequence joins TRBV4-1 and TRBJ1-2, with TRBD1 matching over 8 bases. CDR1 is MGHRA and CDR2 is YSYEKL in the germline V gene. V trimming: 4 bases; J trimming: 3 bases; junction bases outside the gene matches: 10. This CDR3 spans 16 amino acids. The CDR3 reads CASSRLPTGAYYGYTF. The CDR3 DNA reads TGCGCCAGCAGCCGACTGCCGACAGGGGCCTACTATGGCTACACCTTC.